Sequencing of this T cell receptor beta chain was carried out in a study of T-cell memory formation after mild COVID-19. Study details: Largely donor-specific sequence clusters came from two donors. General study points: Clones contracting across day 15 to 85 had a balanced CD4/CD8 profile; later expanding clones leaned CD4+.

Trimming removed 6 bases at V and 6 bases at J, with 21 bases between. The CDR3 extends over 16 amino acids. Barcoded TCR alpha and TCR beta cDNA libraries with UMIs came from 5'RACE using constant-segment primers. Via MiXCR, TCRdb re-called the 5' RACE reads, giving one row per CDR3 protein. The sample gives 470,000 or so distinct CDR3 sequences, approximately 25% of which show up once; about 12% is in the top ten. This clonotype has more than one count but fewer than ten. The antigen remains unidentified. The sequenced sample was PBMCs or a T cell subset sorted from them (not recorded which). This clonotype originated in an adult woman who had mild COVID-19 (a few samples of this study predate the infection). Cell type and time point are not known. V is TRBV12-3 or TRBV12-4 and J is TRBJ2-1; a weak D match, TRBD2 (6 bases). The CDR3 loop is CASSQVGGKMLNEQFF. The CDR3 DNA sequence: TGTGCCAGCAGCCAGGTTGGGGGGAAAATGCTCAATGAGCAGTTCTTC.